The 3 T cell receptor beta chains reported below all come from one sample, sequenced in a study of cytomegalovirus exposure and HLA in healthy donors. The PCR was carried out with 60 Vbeta primers and 13 Jbeta primers. Sequenced by immunoSEQ multiplex PCR; TCRdb stores in-frame clones only, minus some. The sample records roughly 100,000 clones, around three quarters being singletons. Material: PBMCs. The origin of the receptors is a woman aged 40-49 years in good health and CMV-seronegative.

This clone occurred once. Written as DNA, the CDR3 is TGCGCCAGCAGCCTACGACAGGGAAGCAATCAGCCCCAGCATTTT. Amino acid sequence: CASSLRQGSNQPQHF. V and J are TRBV4-1 and TRBJ1-5, with TRBD1 matching 7 bases. Germline V gives CDR1 MGHRA, CDR2 YSYEKL. V was clipped by 4 bases and J by 1 base; unmatched bases: 4. CDR3 length equals 15 residues.

The chain combines TRBV18 with TRBJ2-7; a weak D match, TRBD1 (6 bases). Germline V CDR1 and CDR2: KGHSH, LQKENI. The V and J ends lost 4 bases and 5 bases respectively, with 15 bases between them. The CDR3 is 14 residues long. The CDR3 DNA follows: TGTGCCAGCTCACAAACCCGTGGGGGCGACGAGCAGTACTTC. This codes for CASSQTRGGDEQYF.

The chain employs TRBV5-1 and TRBJ2-5; TRBD2 aligns across 10 bases. This CDR3 contains 13 residues. The J segment lost 4 bases and the V segment lost 6 bases, leaving 3 bases of the junction unmatched. The germline gives CDR1 SGHRS, CDR2 YFSETQ. As DNA, the CDR3 is TGCGCCAGCACGATAGCGGGAGGAGAGACCCAGTACTTC. This codes for CASTIAGGETQYF.